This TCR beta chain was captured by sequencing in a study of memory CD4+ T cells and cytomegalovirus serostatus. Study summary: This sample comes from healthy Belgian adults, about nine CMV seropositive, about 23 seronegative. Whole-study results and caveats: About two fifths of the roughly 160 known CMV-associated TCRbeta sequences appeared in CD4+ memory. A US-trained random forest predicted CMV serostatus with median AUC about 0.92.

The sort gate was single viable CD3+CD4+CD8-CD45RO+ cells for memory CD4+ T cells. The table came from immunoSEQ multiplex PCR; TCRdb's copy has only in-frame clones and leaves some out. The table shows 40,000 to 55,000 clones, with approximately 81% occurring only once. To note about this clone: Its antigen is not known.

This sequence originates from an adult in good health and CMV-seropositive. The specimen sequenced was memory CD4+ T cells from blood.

The CDR3 sequence: CASSEGQGPPLHF. CDR3 bases: TGTGCCAGCAGTGAGGGACAGGGTCCACCCCTCCACTTT. This chain links TRBV6-1 with TRBJ1-6, with TRBD1 matching 9 bases. The CDR3 sequence is 13 residues long. After removal of 3 bases from V and 11 bases from J, the junction contained 2 bases not matched to a gene. The V gene's germline CDR1 is MNHNS and CDR2 SASEGT.